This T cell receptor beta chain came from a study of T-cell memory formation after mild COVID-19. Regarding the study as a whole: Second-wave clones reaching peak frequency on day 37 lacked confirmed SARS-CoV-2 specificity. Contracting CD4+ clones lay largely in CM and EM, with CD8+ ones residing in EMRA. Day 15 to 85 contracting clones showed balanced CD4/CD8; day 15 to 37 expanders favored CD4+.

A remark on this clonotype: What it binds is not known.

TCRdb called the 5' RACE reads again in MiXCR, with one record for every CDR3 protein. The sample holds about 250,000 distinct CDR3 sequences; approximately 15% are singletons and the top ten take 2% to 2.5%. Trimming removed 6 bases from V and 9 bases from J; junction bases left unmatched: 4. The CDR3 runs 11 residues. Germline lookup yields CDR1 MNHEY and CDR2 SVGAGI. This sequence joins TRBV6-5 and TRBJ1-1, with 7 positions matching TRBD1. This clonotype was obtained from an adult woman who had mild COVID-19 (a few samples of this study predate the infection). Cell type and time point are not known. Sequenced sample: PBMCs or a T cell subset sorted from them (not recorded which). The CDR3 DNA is TGTGCCAGCAGAGACAGGGCCCAAGCTTTCTTT. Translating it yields CASRDRAQAFF.